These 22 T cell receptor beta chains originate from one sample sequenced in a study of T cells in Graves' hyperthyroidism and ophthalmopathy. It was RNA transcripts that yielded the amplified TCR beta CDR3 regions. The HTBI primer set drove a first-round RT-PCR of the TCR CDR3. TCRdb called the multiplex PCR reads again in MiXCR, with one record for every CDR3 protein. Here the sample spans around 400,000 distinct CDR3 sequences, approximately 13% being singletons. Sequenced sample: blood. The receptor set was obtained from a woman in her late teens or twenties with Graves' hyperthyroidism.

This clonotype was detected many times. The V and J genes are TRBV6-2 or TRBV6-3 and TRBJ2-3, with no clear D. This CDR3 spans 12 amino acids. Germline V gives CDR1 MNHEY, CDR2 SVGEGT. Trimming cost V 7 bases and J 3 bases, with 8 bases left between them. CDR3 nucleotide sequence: TGTGCCAGCACCGACCTAACAGATACGCAGTATTTT. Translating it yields CASTDLTDTQYF.

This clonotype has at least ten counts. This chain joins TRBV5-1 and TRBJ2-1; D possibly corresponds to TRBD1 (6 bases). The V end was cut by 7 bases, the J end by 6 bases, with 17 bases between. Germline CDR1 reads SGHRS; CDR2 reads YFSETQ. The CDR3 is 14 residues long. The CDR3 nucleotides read TGCGCCAGCCATGCAGGGGCCCGGGGCAATGAGCAGTTCTTC. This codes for CASHAGARGNEQFF.

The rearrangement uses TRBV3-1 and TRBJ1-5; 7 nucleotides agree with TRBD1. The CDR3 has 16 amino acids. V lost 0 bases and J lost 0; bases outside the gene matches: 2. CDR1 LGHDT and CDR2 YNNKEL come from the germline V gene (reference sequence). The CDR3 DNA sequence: TGTGCCAGCAGCCAAGATACAGGGGTTAGCAATCAGCCCCAGCATTTT. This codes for CASSQDTGVSNQPQHF.

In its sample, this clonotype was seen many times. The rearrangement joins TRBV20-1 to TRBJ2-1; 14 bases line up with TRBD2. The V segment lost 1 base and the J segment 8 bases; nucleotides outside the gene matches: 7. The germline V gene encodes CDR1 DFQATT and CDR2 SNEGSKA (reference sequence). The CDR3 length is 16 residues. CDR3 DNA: TGCAGTGCTAGAGTAACGGGACTAGCGGGAGTTGATGAGCAGTTCTTC. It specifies CSARVTGLAGVDEQFF.

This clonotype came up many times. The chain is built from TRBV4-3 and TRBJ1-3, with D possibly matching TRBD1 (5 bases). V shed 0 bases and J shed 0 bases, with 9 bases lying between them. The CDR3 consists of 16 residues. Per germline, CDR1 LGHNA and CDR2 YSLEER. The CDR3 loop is CASSQDGTGSGNTIYF. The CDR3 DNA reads TGCGCCAGCAGCCAAGATGGGACCGGCTCTGGAAACACCATATATTTT.

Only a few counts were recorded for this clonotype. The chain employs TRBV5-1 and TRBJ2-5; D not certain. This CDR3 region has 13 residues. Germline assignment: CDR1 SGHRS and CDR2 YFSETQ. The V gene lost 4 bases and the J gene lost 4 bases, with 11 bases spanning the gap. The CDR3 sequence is CASSRLGAETQYF. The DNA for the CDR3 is TGCGCCAGCAGCCGCTTAGGAGCAGAGACCCAGTACTTC.

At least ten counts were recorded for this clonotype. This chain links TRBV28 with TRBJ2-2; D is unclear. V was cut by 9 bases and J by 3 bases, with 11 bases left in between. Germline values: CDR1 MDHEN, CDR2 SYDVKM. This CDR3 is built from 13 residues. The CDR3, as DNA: TGTGCCAGTGCATTAGGGCACACCGGGGAGCTGTTTTTT. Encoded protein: CASALGHTGELFF.

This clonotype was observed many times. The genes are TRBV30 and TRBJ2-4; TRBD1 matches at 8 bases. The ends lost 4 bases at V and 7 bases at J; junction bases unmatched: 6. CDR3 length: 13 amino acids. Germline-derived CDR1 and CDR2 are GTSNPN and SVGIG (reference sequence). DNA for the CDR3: TGTGCCTGGACCACGGACAGGGCTAACATTCAGTACTTC. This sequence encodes CAWTTDRANIQYF.

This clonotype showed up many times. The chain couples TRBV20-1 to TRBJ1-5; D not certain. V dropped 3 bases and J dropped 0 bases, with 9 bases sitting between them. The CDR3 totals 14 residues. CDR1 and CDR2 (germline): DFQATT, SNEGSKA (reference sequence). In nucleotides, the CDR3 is TGCAGTGCTAGCGCCGAATCTAGCAATCAGCCCCAGCATTTT. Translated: CSASAESSNQPQHF.

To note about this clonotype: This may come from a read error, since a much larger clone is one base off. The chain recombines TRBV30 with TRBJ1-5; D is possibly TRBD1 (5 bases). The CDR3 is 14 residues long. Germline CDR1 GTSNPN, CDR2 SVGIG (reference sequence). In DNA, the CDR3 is TGTGCCTGGAGTGTACAAACAGGCAATCGGCCCCAGCATTTT. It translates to CAWSVQTGNRPQHF.

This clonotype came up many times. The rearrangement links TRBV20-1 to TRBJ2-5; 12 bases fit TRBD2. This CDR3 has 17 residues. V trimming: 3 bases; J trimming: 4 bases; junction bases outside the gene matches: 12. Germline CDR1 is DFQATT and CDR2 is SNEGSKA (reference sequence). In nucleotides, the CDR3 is TGCAGTGCTAGGAGGGACCTAGCGGGAGGGTTGGCAGAGACCCAGTACTTC. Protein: CSARRDLAGGLAETQYF.

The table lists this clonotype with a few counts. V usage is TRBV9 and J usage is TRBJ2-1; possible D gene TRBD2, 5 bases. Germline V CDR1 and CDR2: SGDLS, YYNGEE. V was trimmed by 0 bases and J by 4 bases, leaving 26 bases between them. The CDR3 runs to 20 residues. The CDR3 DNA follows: TGTGCCAGCAGCGTAGGGACCGGGGTAGCAGCCAGACGAGAATACAATGAGCAGTTCTTC. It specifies CASSVGTGVAARREYNEQFF. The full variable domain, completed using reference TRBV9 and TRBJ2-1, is DSGVTQTPKHLITATGQRVTLRCSPRSGDLSVYWYQQSLDQGLQFLIQYYNGEERAKGNILERFSAQQFPDLHSELNLSSLELGDSALYFCASSVGTGVAARREYNEQFFGPGTRLTVL.

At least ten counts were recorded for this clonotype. In DNA, the CDR3 is TGTGCCAGCAGCTTAGAAGGTTCGGTACAAGAGACCCAGTACTTC. The encoded protein is CASSLEGSVQETQYF. The chain carries TRBV7-2 and TRBJ2-5; D gene unclear. Germline values: CDR1 SGHTA, CDR2 FQGNSA. The V end lost 1 base, the J end lost 2 bases, and 11 bases lay between the germline ends. The CDR3 loop spans 15 amino acids.

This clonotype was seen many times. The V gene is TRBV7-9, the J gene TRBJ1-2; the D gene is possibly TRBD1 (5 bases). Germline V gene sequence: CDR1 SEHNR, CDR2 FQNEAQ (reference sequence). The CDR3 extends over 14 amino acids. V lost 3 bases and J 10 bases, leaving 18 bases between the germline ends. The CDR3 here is CASSFLGTEDNYTF. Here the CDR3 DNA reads TGTGCCAGCAGCTTCCTCGGGACGGAAGATAACTACACCTTC.

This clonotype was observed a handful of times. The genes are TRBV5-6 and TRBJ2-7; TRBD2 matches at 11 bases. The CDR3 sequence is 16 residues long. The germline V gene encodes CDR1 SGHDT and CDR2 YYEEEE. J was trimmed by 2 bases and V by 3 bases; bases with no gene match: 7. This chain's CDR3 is CASSSTGTSGAYEQYF. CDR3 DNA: TGTGCCAGCAGCTCGACCGGGACTAGCGGCGCCTACGAGCAGTACTTC.

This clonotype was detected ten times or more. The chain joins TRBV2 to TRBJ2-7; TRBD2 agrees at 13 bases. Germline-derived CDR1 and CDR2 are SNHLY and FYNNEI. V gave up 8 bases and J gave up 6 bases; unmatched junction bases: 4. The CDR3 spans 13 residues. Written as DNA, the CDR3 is TGTGCCAGCTGCGGACTAGCGGGAGTCGAGCAGTACTTC. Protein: CASCGLAGVEQYF.

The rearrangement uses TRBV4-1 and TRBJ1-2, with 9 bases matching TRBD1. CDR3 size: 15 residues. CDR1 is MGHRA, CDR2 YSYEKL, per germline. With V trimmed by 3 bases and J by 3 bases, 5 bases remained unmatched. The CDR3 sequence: CASSHPTGGDYGYTF. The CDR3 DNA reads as TGCGCCAGCAGCCATCCGACAGGGGGAGACTATGGCTACACCTTC.

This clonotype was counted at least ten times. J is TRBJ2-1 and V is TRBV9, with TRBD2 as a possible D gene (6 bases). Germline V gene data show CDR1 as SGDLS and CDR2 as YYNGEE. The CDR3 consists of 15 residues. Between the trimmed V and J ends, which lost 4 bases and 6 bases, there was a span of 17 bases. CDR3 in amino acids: CASSTYDGSGNEQFF. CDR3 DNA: TGTGCCAGCAGCACGTACGACGGGAGTGGCAATGAGCAGTTCTTC.

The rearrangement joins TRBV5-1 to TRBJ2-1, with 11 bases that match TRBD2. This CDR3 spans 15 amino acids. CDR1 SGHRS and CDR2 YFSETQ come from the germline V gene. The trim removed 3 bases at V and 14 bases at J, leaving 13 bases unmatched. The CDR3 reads CASSWGSGGDPSEFF. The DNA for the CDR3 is TGCGCCAGCAGCTGGGGTAGCGGGGGGGACCCCTCGGAGTTCTTC.

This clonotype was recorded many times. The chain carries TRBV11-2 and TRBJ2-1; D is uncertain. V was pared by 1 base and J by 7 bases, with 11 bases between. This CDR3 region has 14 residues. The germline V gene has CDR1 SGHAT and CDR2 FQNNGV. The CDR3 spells CASSLGFNSNEQFF. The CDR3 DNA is TGTGCCAGCAGCTTAGGTTTTAATAGTAATGAGCAGTTCTTC.

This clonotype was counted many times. The CDR3 DNA reads as TGTGCCTGGGGGGTGGGAGGCAATCAGCCCCAGCATTTT. Its protein product is CAWGVGGNQPQHF. The V gene is TRBV30, the J gene TRBJ1-5; D remains ambiguous. Germline values: CDR1 GTSNPN, CDR2 SVGIG (reference sequence). The CDR3 is 13 residues long. V lost 5 bases to trimming and J lost 2 bases, with 10 bases between them.

CDR3 in DNA: TGCAGTGCCGTGGACAGCCCTATCTTGGGTGGCTACACCTTC. Protein sequence: CSAVDSPILGGYTF. The chain has TRBV20-1 and TRBJ1-2; the D gene is possibly TRBD1 (6 bases). The CDR3 has 14 amino acids. Trimming cost V 6 bases and J 7 bases, with 21 bases left between them. CDR1 is DFQATT, CDR2 SNEGSKA, per germline (reference sequence).